The clone carrying this T cell receptor beta chain was detected only a few times. Antigen specificity is unknown. Every sample had a minimum of 6.5 million PBMCs isolated. The data are from a study of blood T cells in healthy people across ages. The use of a sample-barcoded 5' primer and a J-beta primer mix characterized a second PCR of roughly 7 to 11 cycles. Every cDNA molecule bore a tag from a template-switch adaptor containing 12 random nucleotides. MiXCR, applied by TCRdb to the 5' RACE reads, yields one record per CDR3 protein. Seen here are over 600,000 distinct CDR3 sequences, just over 55% observed once, and the top ten hold roughly 24%. The CDR3 consists of 17 residues. Germline CDR1 is SGHKS and CDR2 is YYEKEE (reference sequence). The V segment lost 4 bases and the J segment 1 base; nucleotides outside the gene matches: 7. Notes on the study in general: The study found more naive CD4+ cells and higher diversity in long-lived than aged donors. Because sorting was not performed, PBMCs prevented conclusive naive versus antigen-experienced comparison.

The chain links TRBV5-5 to TRBJ2-3; 12 positions agree with TRBD2. Sequencing was done on a sample of blood. The sequence was obtained from a middle-aged man in good health. The CDR3 here is CASSPKRTSGGTDTQYF. The DNA of the CDR3 is TGTGCCAGCAGCCCCAAGCGGACTAGCGGGGGCACAGATACGCAGTATTTT.